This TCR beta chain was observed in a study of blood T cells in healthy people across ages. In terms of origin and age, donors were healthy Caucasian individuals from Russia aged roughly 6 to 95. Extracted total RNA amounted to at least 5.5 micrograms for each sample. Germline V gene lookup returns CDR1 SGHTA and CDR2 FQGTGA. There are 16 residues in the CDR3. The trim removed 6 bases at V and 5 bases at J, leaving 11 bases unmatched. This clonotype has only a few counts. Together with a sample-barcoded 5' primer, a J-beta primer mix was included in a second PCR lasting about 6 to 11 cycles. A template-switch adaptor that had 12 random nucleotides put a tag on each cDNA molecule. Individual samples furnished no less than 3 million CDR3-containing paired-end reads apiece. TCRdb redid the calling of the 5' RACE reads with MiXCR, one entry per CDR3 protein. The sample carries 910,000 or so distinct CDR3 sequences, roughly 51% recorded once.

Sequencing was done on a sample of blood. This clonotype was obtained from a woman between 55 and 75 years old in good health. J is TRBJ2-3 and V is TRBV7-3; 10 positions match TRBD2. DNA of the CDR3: TGTGCCAGCAGTCTAAGCGGGAGGGGAGGTATAGATACGCAGTATTTT. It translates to CASSLSGRGGIDTQYF.